Reported below is one T cell receptor (beta chain). This record belongs to a study of immune cell composition in non-small cell lung cancer. Study at large: Tumours were mainly lung adenocarcinoma or squamous cell carcinoma.

Trimming shortened V by 4 bases and J by 5 bases, and 20 bases separated the two germline ends. The germline V gene encodes CDR1 SGDLS and CDR2 YYNGEE. The CDR3 length is 16 residues. Profiled with immunoSEQ multiplex PCR; TCRdb holds only in-frame clones, not every one. The data hold about 2,900 clones, with about 81% observed a single time. The data were also submitted as part of a second study, on CD4 T cells in lung cancer. That work contributes: Neoantigen-specific CD4+ T-cell clones and TCRs were isolated from blood. Some patients had received nivolumab or pembrolizumab before giving blood. Some responses in blood might come from in vitro naive priming, not memory.

The rearrangement links TRBV9 to TRBJ2-3; tentative D call: TRBD2 (6 bases). The receptor's source is a human donor with non-small cell lung cancer. Sequenced: lung tumor tissue. For the CDR3, the DNA is TGTGCCAGCAGCTTCTCGGTTGGGTGGGGGGAAGATACGCAGTATTTT. Translating it yields CASSFSVGWGEDTQYF.